Listed below are T cell receptor beta chains from one sample, sequenced in a study of cytomegalovirus exposure and HLA in healthy donors. Using immunoSEQ multiplex PCR, the repertoire was profiled, and TCRdb retains in-frame clones only, with some absent. The sample shows around 190,000 clones, approximately 84% of them seen only once. The sample comprised PBMCs. All receptors come from a female donor in good health and CMV-seronegative. The CDR3 runs from the conserved cysteine through the conserved F or W. A D gene is named only where the DNA matches it firmly. Part of the rows lack a size; the others show once, few, many or a class for expanded clones.

v_gene: TRBV29-1
j_gene: TRBJ2-1
abundance: NA
d_gene: NA
CDR3nt: TGCAGCGTTGAAACCGGTACTATCAATGAGCAGTTCTTC
CDR3aa: CSVETGTINEQFF

v_gene: TRBV30
j_gene: TRBJ1-5
abundance: NA
d_gene: NA
CDR3nt: TGTGCCTGGAGTGTAGATAGTGGCAATCAGCCCCAGCATTTT
CDR3aa: CAWSVDSGNQPQHF

v_gene: TRBV15
j_gene: TRBJ2-1
abundance: NA
d_gene: NA
CDR3nt: TGTGCCACCAGGTCCGGGACTGTCCATGAGCAGTTCTTC
CDR3aa: CATRSGTVHEQFF

v_gene: TRBV4-2
j_gene: TRBJ2-1
abundance: few
d_gene: TRBD1
CDR3nt: TGTGCCAGCAGCCAAACATGGGGGGGACAGGGAAACAATGAGCAGTTCTTC
CDR3aa: CASSQTWGGQGNNEQFF

v_gene: TRBV6-5
j_gene: TRBJ2-7
abundance: NA
d_gene: NA
CDR3nt: TGTGCCAGCAGCATAAACAGGGTTACCACCGAGCAGTACTTC
CDR3aa: CASSINRVTTEQYF

v_gene: TRBV27
j_gene: TRBJ2-7
abundance: NA
d_gene: TRBD2
CDR3nt: TGTGCCAGCATCATTGAGACTAGCCGCAACTACGAGCAGTACTTC
CDR3aa: CASIIETSRNYEQYF

v_gene: TRBV6-5
j_gene: TRBJ2-1
abundance: NA
d_gene: NA
CDR3nt: TGTGCCAGCAGTTACGTTGGGCCTAGCTCCTACAATGAGCGGTTCTTC
CDR3aa: CASSYVGPSSYNERFF

v_gene: TRBV6-5
j_gene: TRBJ2-7
abundance: NA
d_gene: TRBD2
CDR3nt: TGTGCCAGCAGTTCGGCGGGGGGCCGCTTGGAGCAGTACTTC
CDR3aa: CASSSAGGRLEQYF

v_gene: TRBV6-5
j_gene: TRBJ2-5
abundance: NA
d_gene: TRBD2
CDR3nt: TGTGCCAGCAGTTACTCGGGCGAGCGGGGGACCCAGTACTTC
CDR3aa: CASSYSGERGTQYF

v_gene: TRBV4-2
j_gene: TRBJ2-1
abundance: NA
d_gene: NA
CDR3nt: TGTGCCAGCAGCCAAGAGCTCCGGCTCCCCGAGACTAATGAGCAGTTCTTC
CDR3aa: CASSQELRLPETNEQFF

v_gene: TRBV5-1
j_gene: TRBJ1-1
abundance: once
d_gene: NA
CDR3nt: TGCGCCAGCAGGGCACAGGGCCAGAACACTGAAGCTTTCTTT
CDR3aa: CASRAQGQNTEAFF

v_gene: TRBV28
j_gene: TRBJ2-7
abundance: NA
d_gene: NA
CDR3nt: TGTGCCAGCAGAGAAAATCCGGGGGTTCAGTACTTC
CDR3aa: CASRENPGVQYF

v_gene: TRBV4-2
j_gene: TRBJ2-3
abundance: NA
d_gene: TRBD2
CDR3nt: TGTGCCAGCAGCCAAGTGGCTAGCGGGAGGGGAGATACGCAGTATTTT
CDR3aa: CASSQVASGRGDTQYF

v_gene: TRBV27
j_gene: TRBJ2-7
abundance: NA
d_gene: NA
CDR3nt: TGTGCCAGCACTAGCGCACTAACCACCGAGCAGTACTTC
CDR3aa: CASTSALTTEQYF

v_gene: TRBV19
j_gene: TRBJ2-3
abundance: few
d_gene: TRBD1
CDR3nt: TGTGCCAGCGGGCAGGGGGCAAACAAGGCGCAGTATTTT
CDR3aa: CASGQGANKAQYF

v_gene: TRBV13
j_gene: TRBJ2-5
abundance: NA
d_gene: NA
CDR3nt: TGTGCCAGCAGCTTAGGGGGCGCGGGAGAGACCCAGTACTTC
CDR3aa: CASSLGGAGETQYF

v_gene: TRBV18
j_gene: TRBJ2-7
abundance: NA
d_gene: NA
CDR3nt: TGTGCCAGCTCAGGCGGGACGGTGCTCTACGAGCAGTACTTC
CDR3aa: CASSGGTVLYEQYF

v_gene: TRBV19
j_gene: TRBJ1-2
abundance: NA
d_gene: NA
CDR3nt: TGTGCCAGTAAAATGAGCCAGAGGGCCGATGGCGGCTACACCTTC
CDR3aa: CASKMSQRADGGYTF

v_gene: TRBV7-2
j_gene: TRBJ2-7
abundance: NA
d_gene: TRBD2
CDR3nt: TGTGCCAGCAGCCGCGGGACTAGCGGAGCTTACGAGCAGTACTTC
CDR3aa: CASSRGTSGAYEQYF

v_gene: TRBV7-9
j_gene: TRBJ2-3
abundance: once
d_gene: TRBD2
CDR3nt: TGTGCCAGCAGCCACCCGGGGGGGGCCACCTTTCTACCCACAGATACGCAGTATTTT
CDR3aa: CASSHPGGATFLPTDTQYF

v_gene: TRBV2
j_gene: TRBJ1-4
abundance: NA
d_gene: NA
CDR3nt: TGTGCCAGCAGATTGACAGAAAAACTGTTTTTT
CDR3aa: CASRLTEKLFF

v_gene: TRBV9
j_gene: TRBJ1-2
abundance: NA
d_gene: TRBD1
CDR3nt: TGTGCCAGCAGCTACCGGGACAGGGATCTCGTCTATGGCTACACCTTC
CDR3aa: CASSYRDRDLVYGYTF

v_gene: TRBV5-1
j_gene: TRBJ2-1
abundance: NA
d_gene: NA
CDR3nt: TGCGCCAGCAGCTTGATGCCTAGCTCCTACAATGAGCAGTTCTTC
CDR3aa: CASSLMPSSYNEQFF

v_gene: TRBV11-2
j_gene: TRBJ1-3
abundance: few
d_gene: NA
CDR3nt: TGTGCCAGCAGCTTTGGGGGGAACTCTGGAAACACCATATATTTT
CDR3aa: CASSFGGNSGNTIYF

v_gene: TRBV7-9
j_gene: TRBJ1-6
abundance: NA
d_gene: TRBD1
CDR3nt: TGTTCCAGCACCCCCACAGGGGCCTATAATTCACCCCTCCACTTT
CDR3aa: CSSTPTGAYNSPLHF

v_gene: TRBV9
j_gene: TRBJ2-1
abundance: NA
d_gene: NA
CDR3nt: TGTGCCAGCAGCGTAGGCAACGGGTACTCCTACAATGAGCAGTTCTTC
CDR3aa: CASSVGNGYSYNEQFF

v_gene: TRBV6-1
j_gene: TRBJ2-5
abundance: NA
d_gene: NA
CDR3nt: TGTGCCAGCAGTGTCCGTCGGGGGGCGGTAGGGGAGACCCAGTACTTC
CDR3aa: CASSVRRGAVGETQYF

v_gene: TRBV5-5
j_gene: TRBJ1-1
abundance: NA
d_gene: NA
CDR3nt: TGTGCCAGCATACAGGGCTGGAACACTGAAGCTTTCTTT
CDR3aa: CASIQGWNTEAFF

v_gene: TRBV5-4
j_gene: TRBJ2-2
abundance: NA
d_gene: NA
CDR3nt: TGTGCCAGCAGCTTGCGACGGGACAAATTCACCGGGGAGCTGTTTTTT
CDR3aa: CASSLRRDKFTGELFF